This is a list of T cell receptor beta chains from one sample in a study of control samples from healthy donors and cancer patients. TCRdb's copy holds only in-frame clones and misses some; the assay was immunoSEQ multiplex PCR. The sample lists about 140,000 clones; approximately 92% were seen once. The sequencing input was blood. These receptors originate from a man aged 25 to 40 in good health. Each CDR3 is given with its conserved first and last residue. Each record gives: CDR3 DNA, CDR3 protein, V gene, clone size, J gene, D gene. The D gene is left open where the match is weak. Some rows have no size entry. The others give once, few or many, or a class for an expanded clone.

TGTGCCAGAAGCTTGGGTGGTAGACCTAATTCACCCCTCCACTTT | CARSLGGRPNSPLHF | TRBV5-3 | NA | TRBJ1-6 | NA
TGTGCCAGCAGCACATCTAGCGGGCCCGGGGAGACCCAGTACTTC | CASSTSSGPGETQYF | TRBV11-3 | NA | TRBJ2-5 | TRBD2
TGTGCCAGCAGTATAACCCTGACAACTAATGAAAAACTGTTTTTT | CASSITLTTNEKLFF | TRBV2 | NA | TRBJ1-4 | NA
TGTGCCAGCAGCTTAGGGACAAGCGGGACTAGCGGGTACAATGAGCAGTTCTTC | CASSLGTSGTSGYNEQFF | TRBV11-2 | NA | TRBJ2-1 | TRBD2
TGTGCCAGCAGCTCTATGGTTGGTTCCGGGACAGGGAGAACCGGGGAGCTGTTTTTT | CASSSMVGSGTGRTGELFF | TRBV7-6 | NA | TRBJ2-2 | TRBD1
TGTGCCAGCATCGAACTAGGGGGCTCTAACTATGGCTACACCTTC | CASIELGGSNYGYTF | TRBV7-2 | NA | TRBJ1-2 | TRBD1
TGTGCCATCAGAGGGGACGGAGGTGGGGAGCAGTACTTC | CAIRGDGGGEQYF | TRBV10-3 | NA | TRBJ2-7 | NA
TGTGCCTGGACCCGACTAGCGGGAATTCTCCCAGATACGCAGTATTTT | CAWTRLAGILPDTQYF | TRBV30 | NA | TRBJ2-3 | TRBD2
TGTGCCAGCGCCGGCACTGAAGCTTTCTTT | CASAGTEAFF | TRBV2 | NA | TRBJ1-1 | NA
TGCGCCAGCAGCCAAGACTTAGGCGGCTACACCTTC | CASSQDLGGYTF | TRBV4-3 | NA | TRBJ1-2 | NA
TGTGCCAGCAGCTGGCAGGGCACCGGGGAGCTGTTTTTT | CASSWQGTGELFF | TRBV11-3 | NA | TRBJ2-2 | NA
TGTGCCAGCAGCCAAGGGGCCTACGAGCAGTACTTC | CASSQGAYEQYF | TRBV3-1/TRBV3-2 | NA | TRBJ2-7 | NA
TGCGCCAGCAGCTTAGGCTCCCACGGACAGAACCAAGAGACCCAGTACTTC | CASSLGSHGQNQETQYF | TRBV5-1 | NA | TRBJ2-5 | NA
TGTGCCAGCAGTGACGGGACTTACAATGAGCAGTTCTTC | CASSDGTYNEQFF | TRBV6-4 | NA | TRBJ2-1 | NA
TGTGCCAGCAGCCCTAGCTACTCTCTGGAGCTGTTTTTT | CASSPSYSLELFF | TRBV3-1/TRBV3-2 | NA | TRBJ2-2 | NA
TGTGCCAGCAGTTTAAGGGGTCTAGCGGGAGTTCGAGAGACCCAGTACTTC | CASSLRGLAGVRETQYF | TRBV28 | NA | TRBJ2-5 | TRBD2
TGTGCCAGCAGCTTAGGGGACACTATGAACACTGAAGCTTTCTTT | CASSLGDTMNTEAFF | TRBV11-2 | NA | TRBJ1-1 | NA
TGTGCCAGCAGCCCATCCCACGGGGGCCACTACAATGAGCAGTTCTTC | CASSPSHGGHYNEQFF | TRBV9 | NA | TRBJ2-1 | NA
TGTGCCAGCAGTTTAACCCCTAGCAATGAGCAGTTCTTC | CASSLTPSNEQFF | TRBV12-3/TRBV12-4 | NA | TRBJ2-1 | NA
TGCGCCAGCAGCCGCCGGACTAGGGGGGACTACGAGCAGTACTTC | CASSRRTRGDYEQYF | TRBV5-1 | NA | TRBJ2-7 | NA
TGTGCCAGCAGCCAAGAGTCGGGGACCCAGTACTTC | CASSQESGTQYF | TRBV3-1/TRBV3-2 | NA | TRBJ2-5 | NA
TGTGCCAGCAGCGAAATACAGGGACTTGGTGAAAAACTGTTTTTT | CASSEIQGLGEKLFF | TRBV7-9 | NA | TRBJ1-4 | NA
TGTGCCAGCAGTTTGGACAGGGGAGCCAAAAACATTCAGTACTTC | CASSLDRGAKNIQYF | TRBV28 | NA | TRBJ2-4 | TRBD1
TGTGCCAGTAGTAAGGGTAGCGGGTTGCATACGCAGTATTTT | CASSKGSGLHTQYF | TRBV19 | NA | TRBJ2-3 | TRBD2
TGTGCCAGCAGCGACAGTGTATCTGGCTACACCTTC | CASSDSVSGYTF | TRBV28 | NA | TRBJ1-2 | NA
TGCAGCGTTATTTTTGTTGGTTCCTACGAGCAGTACTTC | CSVIFVGSYEQYF | TRBV29-1 | NA | TRBJ2-7 | NA
TGTGCCAGTACCCGCATCCGGGACACCGGCAATCAGCCCCAGCATTTT | CASTRIRDTGNQPQHF | TRBV19 | NA | TRBJ1-5 | NA
TGTGCCAGCAGTGAACCCTACAATGAGCAGTTCTTC | CASSEPYNEQFF | TRBV25-1 | NA | TRBJ2-1 | NA
TGTGCCAGCGGCCTGGAAGTTTCTGTTGGGGGCTACACCTTC | CASGLEVSVGGYTF | TRBV28 | NA | TRBJ1-2 | NA
TGTGCCAGCAGACTAGCGGGAGGGAATGAGCAGTTCTTC | CASRLAGGNEQFF | TRBV6-5 | NA | TRBJ2-1 | TRBD2
TGTGCCTGGAGTGGAGGGGTTTTGGTCCGGGAGCAGTACTTC | CAWSGGVLVREQYF | TRBV30 | NA | TRBJ2-7 | NA
TGTGCCACCAGCCCCGACAGTTGGGGACAGGGGACTTACAATGAGCAGTTCTTC | CATSPDSWGQGTYNEQFF | TRBV15 | NA | TRBJ2-1 | TRBD1
TGTGCCAGCAGCCAGAGGACAGGGACCAACTATGGCTACACCTTC | CASSQRTGTNYGYTF | TRBV3-1/TRBV3-2 | once | TRBJ1-2 | TRBD1
TGTGCCAGCAGAACCGGACAGTTTGAAGCTTTCTTT | CASRTGQFEAFF | TRBV28 | NA | TRBJ1-1 | NA
TGCAGCGTTGAAACCCCGGACAGCTCCTACGAGCAGTACTTC | CSVETPDSSYEQYF | TRBV29-1 | NA | TRBJ2-7 | NA
TGTGCCAGCAGTTTGTTACCGGGACAGGGGTTAACTGAAGCTTTCTTT | CASSLLPGQGLTEAFF | TRBV28 | once | TRBJ1-1 | TRBD1
TGTGCCAGCACCACCCAGGGGGCGGGCAATCAGCCCCAGCATTTT | CASTTQGAGNQPQHF | TRBV28 | NA | TRBJ1-5 | TRBD1
TGTGCCAGCTCACGGGTTACCGGCACCTACGAGCAGTACTTC | CASSRVTGTYEQYF | TRBV18 | NA | TRBJ2-7 | NA
TGTGCCAGCAGTGACCGGAGGTCGGTATCGAACACCGGGGAGCTGTTTTTT | CASSDRRSVSNTGELFF | TRBV6-1 | NA | TRBJ2-2 | NA
TGTGCCAGCAGCAAAGGGCCCAGACAGGGTGGAGAAAAACTGTTTTTT | CASSKGPRQGGEKLFF | TRBV5-6 | NA | TRBJ1-4 | TRBD1
TGCGCCAGCAGCTTATGGCTAGCGCCCACCTACGAGCAGTACTTC | CASSLWLAPTYEQYF | TRBV5-1 | NA | TRBJ2-7 | NA
TGCAGTGCTGCAGGGTTGGTTGGCTACACCTTC | CSAAGLVGYTF | TRBV20-1 | NA | TRBJ1-2 | NA
TGTGCCAGCAGGGTTATGAACACTGAAGCTTTCTTT | CASRVMNTEAFF | TRBV6-6 | NA | TRBJ1-1 | NA
TGTGCCAGCAGCCTTGAGGGGGGGAGCTACAATGAGCAGTTCTTC | CASSLEGGSYNEQFF | TRBV6-4 | NA | TRBJ2-1 | NA
TGTGCCAGCACGGACCTAGCGGGTCTGTACGAGCAGTACTTC | CASTDLAGLYEQYF | TRBV28 | NA | TRBJ2-7 | TRBD2
TGCAGCGTTGAAACACCGACAGGGGTAGGCTACACCTTC | CSVETPTGVGYTF | TRBV29-1 | NA | TRBJ1-2 | TRBD1
TGTGCCAGCAGTTTATCCGGGCAGCCCCAGCATTTT | CASSLSGQPQHF | TRBV28 | NA | TRBJ1-5 | NA
TGCAGCGTTGGAACAGGGGGTTCTAACTATGGCTACACCTTC | CSVGTGGSNYGYTF | TRBV29-1 | once | TRBJ1-2 | TRBD1
TGTGCCAGCAGTTCACTCCCCGGGGGTGGGCAAGAGACCCAGTACTTC | CASSSLPGGGQETQYF | TRBV6-5 | NA | TRBJ2-5 | NA
TGTGCCAGCACCACAAACGCTAAGGGAACAGGGAACGAGCAGTACTTC | CASTTNAKGTGNEQYF | TRBV28 | NA | TRBJ2-7 | NA
TGCGCCAGCAGCCCTAGGACTAGCGGGAGTAAGGTGTTTTTT | CASSPRTSGSKVFF | TRBV4-3 | NA | TRBJ2-2 | TRBD2
TGTGCCAGCAGCTCCAGGGACAGGGGGTATGGCTACACCTTC | CASSSRDRGYGYTF | TRBV7-2 | NA | TRBJ1-2 | TRBD1
TGTGCCAGCAGTCGAAGCGGGTTCTCCACTGAAGCTTTCTTT | CASSRSGFSTEAFF | TRBV28 | NA | TRBJ1-1 | NA